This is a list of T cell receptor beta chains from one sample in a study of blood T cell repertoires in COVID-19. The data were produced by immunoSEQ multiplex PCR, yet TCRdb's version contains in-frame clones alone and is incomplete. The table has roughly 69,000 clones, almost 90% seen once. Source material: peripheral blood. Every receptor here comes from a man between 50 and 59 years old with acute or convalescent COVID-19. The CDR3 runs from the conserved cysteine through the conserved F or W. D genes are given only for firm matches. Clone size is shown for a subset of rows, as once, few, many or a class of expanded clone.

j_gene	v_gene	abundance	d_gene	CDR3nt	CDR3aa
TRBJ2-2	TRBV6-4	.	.	TGTGCCAGCAGTGTGTGGTCCCAGGGCAGCACCGGGGAGCTGTTTTTT	CASSVWSQGSTGELFF
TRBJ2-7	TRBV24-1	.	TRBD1	TGTGCCACCGCCGGGACAGGGGTCAACGAGCAGTACTTC	CATAGTGVNEQYF
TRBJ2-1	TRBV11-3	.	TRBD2	TGTGCCAGCAGCTCCCCCCCCGGACTAGCGGGAGTAGAAAATGAGCAGTTCTTC	CASSSPPGLAGVENEQFF
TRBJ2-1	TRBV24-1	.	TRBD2	TGTGCCACCAGTGATCCGACTAGCGGGAGACCGGGTGAGCAGTTCTTC	CATSDPTSGRPGEQFF
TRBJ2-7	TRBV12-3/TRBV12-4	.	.	TGTGCCAGCAGGCGTGATCTACGAGAGCAGTACTTC	CASRRDLREQYF
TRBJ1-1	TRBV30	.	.	TGTGCCTGGAGTGTACGAGCTGAAGCTTTCTTT	CAWSVRAEAFF
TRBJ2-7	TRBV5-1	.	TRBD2	TGCGCCAGCAGTTGGATAGCGGGAGGATCCTACGAGCAGTACTTC	CASSWIAGGSYEQYF
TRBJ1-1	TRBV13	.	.	TGTGCCAGCAGCTTACGGTCGGCGGCATCCTACCAGGGGACTGAAGCTTTCTTT	CASSLRSAASYQGTEAFF
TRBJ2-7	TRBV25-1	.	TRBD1	TGTGCCAGCAGTAAAAAAGGACAGGGCTACGAGCAGTACTTC	CASSKKGQGYEQYF
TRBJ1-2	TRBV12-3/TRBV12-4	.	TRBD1	TGTGCCAGCAGCCCGGGACAGGGGTACGGCTACACCTTC	CASSPGQGYGYTF
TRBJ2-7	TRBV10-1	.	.	TGCGCCAGCAGTGAGTCATCAGGGGTCGAGCAGTACTTC	CASSESSGVEQYF
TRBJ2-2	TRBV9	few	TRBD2	TGTGCCAGCAGCGTAAAAGCGGGAGGAAACACCGGGGAGCTGTTTTTT	CASSVKAGGNTGELFF
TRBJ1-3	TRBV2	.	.	TGTGCCAGCAGTGTAGGAAACACCATATATTTT	CASSVGNTIYF
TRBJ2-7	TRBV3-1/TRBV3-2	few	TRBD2	TGTGCCAGCAGCCAAGATAATAAGGGGACTAGCGGGCAGTACTTC	CASSQDNKGTSGQYF
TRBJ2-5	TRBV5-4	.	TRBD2	TGTGCCAGCAGCTCCCCAAGGCTAGCGGCTCAAGAGACCCAGTACTTC	CASSSPRLAAQETQYF
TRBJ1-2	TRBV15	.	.	TGTGCCACCAGCATTCTCCGGGGTCACGGCTACACCTTC	CATSILRGHGYTF
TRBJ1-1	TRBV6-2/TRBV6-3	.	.	TGTGCCAGCAGTTACCCCCGGGGGGGGGCGAGAACTGAAGCTTTCTTT	CASSYPRGGARTEAFF
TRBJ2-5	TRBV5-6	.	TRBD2	TGTGCCAGCAGCCCCGGACTAGCGGGAGGGATCGGCGAGACCCAGTACTTC	CASSPGLAGGIGETQYF
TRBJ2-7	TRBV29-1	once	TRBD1	TGCAGCGTTCTCACCGGGACAGTAAACGAGCAGTACTTC	CSVLTGTVNEQYF
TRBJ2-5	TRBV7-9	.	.	TGTGCCAGCACTGGGGCCGAAGAGACCCAGTACTTC	CASTGAEETQYF
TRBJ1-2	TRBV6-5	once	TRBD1	TGTGCCAGCAGGCAGACAGGGGTCGCGAACTATGGCTACACCTTC	CASRQTGVANYGYTF
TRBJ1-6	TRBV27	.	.	TGTGCCAGCAGTCCACAGGGAGAGAATTCACCCCTCCACTTT	CASSPQGENSPLHF
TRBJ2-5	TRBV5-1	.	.	TGCGCCAGCAGCGGGGGGGCCCTAAAAGAGACCCAGTACTTC	CASSGGALKETQYF
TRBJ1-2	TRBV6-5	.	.	TGTGCCAGCAGTTTCCAGGGACTCTATGGCTACACCTTC	CASSFQGLYGYTF
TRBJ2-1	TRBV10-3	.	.	TGTGCCATCAGTGAGTCGATAATCGGGGAAGGTGATGAGCAGTTCTTC	CAISESIIGEGDEQFF
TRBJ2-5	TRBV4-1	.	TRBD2	TGCGCCAGCAGCCAGGGACTAGCGGGAAAAGAGACCCAGTACTTC	CASSQGLAGKETQYF
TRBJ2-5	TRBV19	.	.	TGTGCCAGTACCAGGGACTGGAACCAAGAGACCCAGTACTTC	CASTRDWNQETQYF
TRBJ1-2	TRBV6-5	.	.	TGTGCCAGCAGTCACACAAACTATGGCTACACCTTC	CASSHTNYGYTF
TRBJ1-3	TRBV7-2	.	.	TGTGCCAGCAGCTTAGACAGACACTCTGGAAACACCATATATTTT	CASSLDRHSGNTIYF
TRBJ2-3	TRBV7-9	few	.	TGTGCCAGCAGCTTGGTTCAGGGCAGTTCCTATGTTGGGACAGATACGCAGTATTTT	CASSLVQGSSYVGTDTQYF
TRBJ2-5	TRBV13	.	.	TGTGCCAGCAGCTCACGGGGGTGGGAGACCCAGTACTTC	CASSSRGWETQYF
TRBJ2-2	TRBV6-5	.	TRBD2	TGTGCCAGCAGCACACGGGGGGTGAACACCGGGGAGCTGTTTTTT	CASSTRGVNTGELFF
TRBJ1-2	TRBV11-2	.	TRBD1	TGTGCCAGCAGCCCACAGGGGGCTCAGGGCTACACCTTC	CASSPQGAQGYTF
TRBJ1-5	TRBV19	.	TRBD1	TGTGCCAGTAGTATTCCCCGACAGGGGAGTCAGCCCCAGCATTTT	CASSIPRQGSQPQHF
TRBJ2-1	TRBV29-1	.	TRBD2	TGCAGCTCCACGGGACTAGCGGGAGGTAACTCCTACAATGAGCAGTTCTTC	CSSTGLAGGNSYNEQFF
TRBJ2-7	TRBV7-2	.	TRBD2	TGTGCCAGCAGCTTGGTCCGGACTAGCGGAGAGCAGTACTTC	CASSLVRTSGEQYF
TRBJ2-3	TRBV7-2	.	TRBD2	TGTGCCAGCAGCTACCCGGGACTAGCGACCACAGATACGCAGTATTTT	CASSYPGLATTDTQYF
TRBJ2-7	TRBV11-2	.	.	TGTGCCAGCTCACCCCGGGACTGGTCCTACGAGCAGTACTTC	CASSPRDWSYEQYF
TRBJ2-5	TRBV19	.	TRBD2	TGTGCCAGTAGTATAGGCGGGGGGCCAGAGACCCAGTACTTC	CASSIGGGPETQYF
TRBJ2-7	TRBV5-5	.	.	TGTGCCAGCGGGGTCGGGAGCGGATACTACGAGCAGTACTTC	CASGVGSGYYEQYF
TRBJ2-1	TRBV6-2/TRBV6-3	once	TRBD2	TGTGCCAGCAGTGTGGGACTAGCCACAAGCTCCTACAATGAGCAGTTCTTC	CASSVGLATSSYNEQFF
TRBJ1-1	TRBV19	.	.	TGTGCCAGTAGTCCCGACCCGGCGGGCGCAAGGGAAGCTTTCTTT	CASSPDPAGAREAFF
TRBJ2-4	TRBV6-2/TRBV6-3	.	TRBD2	TGTGCCAGCAGTTACCCCATAGCGGGAGGGCCGGCCAAAAACATTCAGTACTTC	CASSYPIAGGPAKNIQYF
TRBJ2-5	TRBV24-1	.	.	TGTGCCACCAGTGACGCAAGCCACCAAGAGACCCAGTACTTC	CATSDASHQETQYF
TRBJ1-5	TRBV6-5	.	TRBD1	TGTGCCAGCAAAAATTCGGGGACAGGGGTTCAGCCCCAGCATTTT	CASKNSGTGVQPQHF
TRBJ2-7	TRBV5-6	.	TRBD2	TGTGCCAGCAGCTTCGTTCCCGGACTAGCGGGAATTAGGACCTACGAGCAGTACTTC	CASSFVPGLAGIRTYEQYF
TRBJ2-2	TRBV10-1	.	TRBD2	TGCGCCGGCTTTAGGACTAGCGGGACTAACACCGGGGAGCTGTTTTTT	CAGFRTSGTNTGELFF
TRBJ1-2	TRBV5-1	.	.	TGCGCCAGCAGCTTGGCCGGGGACTATGGCTACACCTTC	CASSLAGDYGYTF
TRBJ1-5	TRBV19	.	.	TGTGCCAGTAGTATAAGGGAGGATCAGCCCCAGCATTTT	CASSIREDQPQHF
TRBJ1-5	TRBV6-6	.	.	TGTGCCAGCACCCAGGGCGATCAGCCCCAGCATTTT	CASTQGDQPQHF
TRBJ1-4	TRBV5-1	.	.	TGCGCCAGCAGCTTGGACGGCGTCAGGGGAGAGGGAAAACTGTTTTTT	CASSLDGVRGEGKLFF